A selection of T cell receptor beta chains follows, all from one sample in a study of blood T cell repertoires in COVID-19. The repertoire was sequenced with immunoSEQ multiplex PCR; TCRdb's copy has only in-frame clones and lacks some. The sample comprises some 120,000 clones, more than 65% of which are singletons, and 2% to 2.5% rests with the top ten. Sequences were obtained from peripheral blood. The receptors shown here come from a woman in her 70s with acute or convalescent COVID-19. Each CDR3 is given with its conserved first and last residue. D genes are given only for firm matches. Not all rows give a size; the values are once, few, many and, for expanded clones, a class.

CDR3nt: TGCAGCGTTGAAGAGGGGGGACAGAGGGGCTACACCTTC; CDR3aa: CSVEEGGQRGYTF; j_gene: TRBJ1-2; v_gene: TRBV29-1; abundance: -; d_gene: TRBD1
CDR3nt: TGTGCCAGCAGCGTAAGAACGGGAGGAGAGACCCAGTACTTC; CDR3aa: CASSVRTGGETQYF; j_gene: TRBJ2-5; v_gene: TRBV9; abundance: -; d_gene: TRBD2
CDR3nt: TGTGCCAGTCTGGGACTAGCGGACCTCACCGGGGAGCTGTTTTTT; CDR3aa: CASLGLADLTGELFF; j_gene: TRBJ2-2; v_gene: TRBV19; abundance: few; d_gene: TRBD2
CDR3nt: TGTGCCAGCAGCTTAGATCCGGGGTTGCGCACTGAAGCTTTCTTT; CDR3aa: CASSLDPGLRTEAFF; j_gene: TRBJ1-1; v_gene: TRBV11-2; abundance: -; d_gene: -
CDR3nt: TGTGCCAGCAGCTTAGAACCTAGCGGGACAGGCCATGAGCAGTTCTTC; CDR3aa: CASSLEPSGTGHEQFF; j_gene: TRBJ2-1; v_gene: TRBV7-6; abundance: -; d_gene: -
CDR3nt: TGTGCCAGCAGCGTAGGGGCGGAGGCCTACGAGCAGTACTTC; CDR3aa: CASSVGAEAYEQYF; j_gene: TRBJ2-7; v_gene: TRBV9; abundance: -; d_gene: -
CDR3nt: TGTGCCAGCAGTTTCCGGGGAAGGGGCACAGATACGCAGTATTTT; CDR3aa: CASSFRGRGTDTQYF; j_gene: TRBJ2-3; v_gene: TRBV27; abundance: -; d_gene: -
CDR3nt: TGTGCCAGCAGTACGTTCGGGACAGGTTCCTACAATGAGCAGTTCTTC; CDR3aa: CASSTFGTGSYNEQFF; j_gene: TRBJ2-1; v_gene: TRBV5-6; abundance: once; d_gene: TRBD1
CDR3nt: TGTGCCAGCAGTCCCCGCGGTAGCGGGAGGTTGTCGGGCAATGAGCAGTTCTTC; CDR3aa: CASSPRGSGRLSGNEQFF; j_gene: TRBJ2-1; v_gene: TRBV6-6; abundance: -; d_gene: TRBD2
CDR3nt: TGCGCCAGCAGTCAGGGACTAGCGGGAGTCGGCTACGAGCAGTACTTC; CDR3aa: CASSQGLAGVGYEQYF; j_gene: TRBJ2-7; v_gene: TRBV4-1; abundance: many; d_gene: TRBD2
CDR3nt: TGTGCCAGCTCACCACCTGACAGGGTGGGCTATGGCTACACCTTC; CDR3aa: CASSPPDRVGYGYTF; j_gene: TRBJ1-2; v_gene: TRBV18; abundance: -; d_gene: TRBD1
CDR3nt: TGTGCCAGCAGCCGCTACGAGCAGTACTTC; CDR3aa: CASSRYEQYF; j_gene: TRBJ2-7; v_gene: TRBV6-4; abundance: few; d_gene: -
CDR3nt: TGCAGCCCCGTAGAGGGATCGTCCGGGGAGCTGTTTTTT; CDR3aa: CSPVEGSSGELFF; j_gene: TRBJ2-2; v_gene: TRBV29-1; abundance: -; d_gene: -
CDR3nt: TGTGCCAGTGGGGACAGGGTGATCGCAATGAACACTGAAGCTTTCTTT; CDR3aa: CASGDRVIAMNTEAFF; j_gene: TRBJ1-1; v_gene: TRBV19; abundance: few; d_gene: TRBD1
CDR3nt: TGCGCCAGCAGTGAGCAGACAGGGGGCTTCGGTGAGCAGTTCTTC; CDR3aa: CASSEQTGGFGEQFF; j_gene: TRBJ2-1; v_gene: TRBV10-1; abundance: -; d_gene: TRBD1
CDR3nt: TGCGCCAGCTCAAGAGGGGGACACAATAATTCACCCCTCCACTTT; CDR3aa: CASSRGGHNNSPLHF; j_gene: TRBJ1-6; v_gene: TRBV10-2; abundance: -; d_gene: -
CDR3nt: TGTGCCACCCAGATAGCCACAGGGGCTTCACCCCTCCACTTT; CDR3aa: CATQIATGASPLHF; j_gene: TRBJ1-6; v_gene: TRBV19; abundance: -; d_gene: TRBD1
CDR3nt: TGTGCCAGCAGTACGGGGAACATTGAAGCTTTCTTT; CDR3aa: CASSTGNIEAFF; j_gene: TRBJ1-1; v_gene: TRBV28; abundance: once; d_gene: -
CDR3nt: TGTGCCAGCAGCCGCGGGACAGCCTATAATTCACCCCTCCACTTT; CDR3aa: CASSRGTAYNSPLHF; j_gene: TRBJ1-6; v_gene: TRBV11-1; abundance: -; d_gene: TRBD1
CDR3nt: TGTGCCTGGAGTGTAGGGGCTGGGCAGCCCCAGCATTTT; CDR3aa: CAWSVGAGQPQHF; j_gene: TRBJ1-5; v_gene: TRBV30; abundance: once; d_gene: -
CDR3nt: TGTGCCAGCAGCCCTGGGGCCCCAAACCAGGAGACCCAGTACTTC; CDR3aa: CASSPGAPNQETQYF; j_gene: TRBJ2-5; v_gene: TRBV9; abundance: -; d_gene: -
CDR3nt: TGTGCCAGCAGCCCCGGACAGTACTACGAGCAGTACTTC; CDR3aa: CASSPGQYYEQYF; j_gene: TRBJ2-7; v_gene: TRBV7-8; abundance: -; d_gene: -
CDR3nt: TGTGCCAGTAGGGACCGACAGGGACTGAACACTGAAGCTTTCTTT; CDR3aa: CASRDRQGLNTEAFF; j_gene: TRBJ1-1; v_gene: TRBV19; abundance: -; d_gene: TRBD1
CDR3nt: TGCAGCGTACCACAGGGGCGGGGTACGCAGTATTTT; CDR3aa: CSVPQGRGTQYF; j_gene: TRBJ2-3; v_gene: TRBV29-1; abundance: -; d_gene: -
CDR3nt: TGTGCCACCAGCCGTGGGGGGACAGGCAATCAGCCCCAGCATTTT; CDR3aa: CATSRGGTGNQPQHF; j_gene: TRBJ1-5; v_gene: TRBV15; abundance: -; d_gene: TRBD1
CDR3nt: TGCGCCAGCAGCCAAGGATATCGGGTTAACTATGGCTACACCTTC; CDR3aa: CASSQGYRVNYGYTF; j_gene: TRBJ1-2; v_gene: TRBV4-1; abundance: few; d_gene: -
CDR3nt: TGTGCCAGCAGCGTTAGTGATGAGCAGTTCTTC; CDR3aa: CASSVSDEQFF; j_gene: TRBJ2-1; v_gene: TRBV12-3/TRBV12-4; abundance: -; d_gene: -
CDR3nt: TGTGCCAGCAGTCTCTCATGGACAGGGGCAGGAAACACCATATATTTT; CDR3aa: CASSLSWTGAGNTIYF; j_gene: TRBJ1-3; v_gene: TRBV27; abundance: few; d_gene: TRBD1
CDR3nt: TGTGCCAGTAGTAAGTCAGGAATCAGCACAGATACGCAGTATTTT; CDR3aa: CASSKSGISTDTQYF; j_gene: TRBJ2-3; v_gene: TRBV19; abundance: -; d_gene: -
CDR3nt: TGTGCCAGCAGCTTAAAGACAGGGAGCACAGATACGCAGTATTTT; CDR3aa: CASSLKTGSTDTQYF; j_gene: TRBJ2-3; v_gene: TRBV5-4; abundance: -; d_gene: TRBD1
CDR3nt: TGTGCCAGCTCACCAGGGACACCTCGTAGCAATCAGCCCCAGCATTTT; CDR3aa: CASSPGTPRSNQPQHF; j_gene: TRBJ1-5; v_gene: TRBV18; abundance: -; d_gene: -
CDR3nt: TGTGCCAGCAGCCAAGAGGCTAGCGGCCTAGCGGGGACCGAGCAGTACTTC; CDR3aa: CASSQEASGLAGTEQYF; j_gene: TRBJ2-7; v_gene: TRBV14; abundance: -; d_gene: TRBD2
CDR3nt: TGTGCCAGCAGTTACTCTTTGGACAGTAGTTCCTACGAGCAGTACTTC; CDR3aa: CASSYSLDSSSYEQYF; j_gene: TRBJ2-7; v_gene: TRBV6-6; abundance: once; d_gene: -
CDR3nt: TGTGCCAGCAGCTTGAAGACAGGGCCCCTCAATGAGCAGTTCTTC; CDR3aa: CASSLKTGPLNEQFF; j_gene: TRBJ2-1; v_gene: TRBV5-6; abundance: -; d_gene: TRBD1
CDR3nt: TGCAGCGTAGCCGGGACAGGGGATGGAAACACCATATATTTT; CDR3aa: CSVAGTGDGNTIYF; j_gene: TRBJ1-3; v_gene: TRBV29-1; abundance: -; d_gene: TRBD1
CDR3nt: TGTGCCAGCAAGGGTTCGGCGGGAGGGCCCTCCTACAATGAGCAGTTCTTC; CDR3aa: CASKGSAGGPSYNEQFF; j_gene: TRBJ2-1; v_gene: TRBV28; abundance: -; d_gene: TRBD2
CDR3nt: TGTGCCAGCAGCCCCAGACAGGGTGGGGAAGGGATTCAGTACTTC; CDR3aa: CASSPRQGGEGIQYF; j_gene: TRBJ2-4; v_gene: TRBV9; abundance: once; d_gene: TRBD1
CDR3nt: TGTGCCAGCAGGGGATACAGGGTTGGTGAAAAACTGTTTTTT; CDR3aa: CASRGYRVGEKLFF; j_gene: TRBJ1-4; v_gene: TRBV27; abundance: -; d_gene: -
CDR3nt: TGTGCCAGCAGCTTGGTAAGGGGGCCTAATGAAAAACTGTTTTTT; CDR3aa: CASSLVRGPNEKLFF; j_gene: TRBJ1-4; v_gene: TRBV5-4; abundance: once; d_gene: TRBD1
CDR3nt: TGTGCCAGCACCCCCGGGCTAGCGCCCTCCCAGGAGACCCAGTACTTC; CDR3aa: CASTPGLAPSQETQYF; j_gene: TRBJ2-5; v_gene: TRBV6-2/TRBV6-3; abundance: -; d_gene: -
CDR3nt: TGTGCCAGCAGCGGTGTAGCGAACACTGAAGCTTTCTTT; CDR3aa: CASSGVANTEAFF; j_gene: TRBJ1-1; v_gene: TRBV7-6; abundance: -; d_gene: -
CDR3nt: TGTGCCAGCAGTCGTAGCGGGAGCGGTAATGAGCAGTTCTTC; CDR3aa: CASSRSGSGNEQFF; j_gene: TRBJ2-1; v_gene: TRBV6-2/TRBV6-3; abundance: -; d_gene: TRBD2
CDR3nt: TGTGCCAGCAGCCGAAACAGACGGCAAGAGACCCAGTACTTC; CDR3aa: CASSRNRRQETQYF; j_gene: TRBJ2-5; v_gene: TRBV5-4; abundance: -; d_gene: -
CDR3nt: TGTGCCAGCAGTGCCCCGTATGGCTACACCTTC; CDR3aa: CASSAPYGYTF; j_gene: TRBJ1-2; v_gene: TRBV2; abundance: -; d_gene: -
CDR3nt: TGTGCCAGCAGCACACCACAGGGGGCCAGGGAGACCCAGTACTTC; CDR3aa: CASSTPQGARETQYF; j_gene: TRBJ2-5; v_gene: TRBV7-6; abundance: -; d_gene: TRBD1
CDR3nt: TGTGCCAGTAGTGCGACAGGGCAGCAAGCCAAAAACATTCAGTACTTC; CDR3aa: CASSATGQQAKNIQYF; j_gene: TRBJ2-4; v_gene: TRBV19; abundance: -; d_gene: TRBD1
CDR3nt: TGTGCCAGCAGTAACAGGCGGAGGGTAGTGGTCCACGAGCAGTACTTC; CDR3aa: CASSNRRRVVVHEQYF; j_gene: TRBJ2-7; v_gene: TRBV6-2/TRBV6-3; abundance: once; d_gene: -
CDR3nt: TGTGCCACCAGCAGGGGAGACACCGGGGAGCTGTTTTTT; CDR3aa: CATSRGDTGELFF; j_gene: TRBJ2-2; v_gene: TRBV15; abundance: -; d_gene: -